Listed below are T cell receptor beta chains from one sample, sequenced in a study of T cell changes during pregnancy in multiple sclerosis. TCRdb's table, derived via immunoSEQ multiplex PCR, lists solely in-frame clones and lacks some. The top ten clones hold around 0.66% of a sample with 55,000 or so clones, 92% of them seen once. The source material was CD4+ T cells from peripheral blood mononuclear cells, sampled after pregnancy. The receptors shown here come from a female donor with multiple sclerosis, enrolled in a pregnancy study. The CDR3 runs from the conserved cysteine through the conserved F or W. Each record gives: V gene, D gene, J gene, clone size, CDR3 DNA, CDR3 protein. D genes are given only for firm matches. Expanded clones are given a class, and other clones once, few, many or no size at all.

TRBV4-3	NA	TRBJ2-2	NA	TGCGCCAGCAGCCAGAAAATCGGGGGCGGGGAGCTGTTTTTT	CASSQKIGGGELFF
TRBV6-6	TRBD2	TRBJ2-5	NA	TGTGCCAGCAGCTACGGGGGGGCAGAGGGAGAGACCCAGTACTTC	CASSYGGAEGETQYF
TRBV12-5	TRBD1	TRBJ1-2	NA	TGTGCTAGTGGTTCGGACAGGGTCGAGGTGGATGGCTACACCTTC	CASGSDRVEVDGYTF
TRBV29-1	NA	TRBJ2-1	NA	TGCAGCGTTCGAAGGGGGAGCAATGAGCAGTTCTTC	CSVRRGSNEQFF
TRBV2	TRBD2	TRBJ2-3	NA	TGTGCCAGCAGTGGGGTAGCGGGGACCTACACAGATACGCAGTATTTT	CASSGVAGTYTDTQYF
TRBV18	NA	TRBJ2-5	NA	TGTGCCAGCTCACCACTAGAGACAGTTTTTCGAGAGACCCAGTACTTC	CASSPLETVFRETQYF
TRBV7-3	TRBD1	TRBJ2-1	NA	TGTGCCAGCAGCCGCGGTCCGGGACAGGGGTCCTACAATGAGCAGTTCTTC	CASSRGPGQGSYNEQFF
TRBV11-1	NA	TRBJ1-2	NA	TGTGCCAGCAGCTCACGATCGGGCAGGGGTGGCTACACCTTC	CASSSRSGRGGYTF
TRBV7-3	NA	TRBJ1-5	NA	TGTGCCAGCAGCCCCGGGAGCAATCAGCCCCAGCATTTT	CASSPGSNQPQHF
TRBV5-1	TRBD2	TRBJ2-3	NA	TGCGCCAGCACACGGCGGGGGGTCCACGAAAACCCCACAGATACGCAGTATTTT	CASTRRGVHENPTDTQYF
TRBV30	TRBD1	TRBJ1-2	NA	TGTGCCTGGAGTGGGACAGGGGGCAAGTGGGCCTATGGCTACACCTTC	CAWSGTGGKWAYGYTF
TRBV7-6	TRBD2	TRBJ2-7	once	TGTGCCAGCAGCAGTAGCGGGGGGTACGAGCAGTACTTC	CASSSSGGYEQYF
TRBV7-2	NA	TRBJ2-7	NA	TGTGCCAGCAGCTTAGCGCGGGCCGAGCAGTACTTC	CASSLARAEQYF
TRBV4-1	TRBD1	TRBJ1-4	NA	TGCGCCAGCAGCCAAGAGGCAGGGGGCCGGGGAAAACTGTTTTTT	CASSQEAGGRGKLFF
TRBV6-5	NA	TRBJ1-3	NA	TGTGCCAGCAGATTGGACAGAGGAAACACCATATATTTT	CASRLDRGNTIYF
TRBV5-1	NA	TRBJ1-6	few	TGCGCCAGCAGCCCACAGGGCGAGGGGTCACCCCTCCACTTT	CASSPQGEGSPLHF
TRBV5-1	TRBD2	TRBJ2-1	NA	TGCGCCAGCAGCTTAGAGCGGGGGGGCACTTCCTACAATGAGCAGTTCTTC	CASSLERGGTSYNEQFF
TRBV6-6	NA	TRBJ2-3	NA	TGTGCCAGCAGTTATATCGGGGCGGGGCTTGGGGCGCAGTATTTT	CASSYIGAGLGAQYF
TRBV5-4	NA	TRBJ1-1	once	TGTGCCAGCAGCCCAAGTAACAGGGACACTGAAGCTTTCTTT	CASSPSNRDTEAFF
TRBV30	TRBD2	TRBJ2-7	NA	TGTGCCTGGAGTCGGGGGGGTTACGAGCAGTACTTC	CAWSRGGYEQYF
TRBV6-1	NA	TRBJ1-3	NA	TGTGCCAGCAGCATGACCGAGGGACTTACCATATATTTT	CASSMTEGLTIYF
TRBV9	TRBD1	TRBJ2-1	NA	TGTGCCAGCAGCGCAGGGACAGGGCCTACCTACAATGAGCAGTTCTTC	CASSAGTGPTYNEQFF
TRBV5-1	TRBD2	TRBJ2-2	NA	TGCGCCAGCAGCCAGACGGGACTAGCGGGGAACACCGGGGAGCTGTTTTTT	CASSQTGLAGNTGELFF
TRBV5-5	TRBD2	TRBJ2-2	NA	TGTGCCAGCAGCCCCCGAGGACTAGCGGGGGAGAGAACCGGGGAGCTGTTTTTT	CASSPRGLAGERTGELFF
TRBV2	TRBD1	TRBJ2-2	NA	TGTGCCAGCAGTGAGGAGTCAGGGGGCCACGGGGAGCTGTTTTTT	CASSEESGGHGELFF
TRBV5-4	TRBD1	TRBJ1-1	NA	TGTGCCAGCAGCTTGAGCCGGACAGGGGGGACTGAAGCTTTCTTT	CASSLSRTGGTEAFF
TRBV7-2	TRBD1	TRBJ1-2	NA	TGTGCCAGCAGCTTAATAGACGCAGGGGGCAGTGGCTACACCTTC	CASSLIDAGGSGYTF
TRBV5-1	TRBD2	TRBJ2-7	NA	TGCGCCAGCAGCTTTGTAGCGGGGGGTAGGGACGAGCAGTACTTC	CASSFVAGGRDEQYF
TRBV5-1	TRBD1	TRBJ1-6	NA	TGCGCCAGCAGCTGGGACAGGGGAAATTCACCCCTCCACTTT	CASSWDRGNSPLHF
TRBV9	TRBD1	TRBJ2-7	NA	TGTGCCAGCAGCGAGGGGGACAGTACCATTTACGAGCAGTACTTC	CASSEGDSTIYEQYF
TRBV19	NA	TRBJ2-1	NA	TGTGCCAGCAAGGGACAAAAGTACAATGAGCAGTTCTTC	CASKGQKYNEQFF
TRBV10-3	NA	TRBJ1-1	NA	TGTGCCATCAGTGTGGTGGCAGGGGAGATTCACACTGAAGCTTTCTTT	CAISVVAGEIHTEAFF
TRBV7-2	NA	TRBJ1-1	NA	TGTGCCAGCAGCTATCTCTCGGGGGGCACTGAAGCTTTCTTT	CASSYLSGGTEAFF
TRBV7-9	TRBD2	TRBJ2-3	once	TGTGCCAGCAGCTTAAAGGCGGGGGGGCCGGATACGCAGTATTTT	CASSLKAGGPDTQYF
TRBV4-1	TRBD2	TRBJ2-5	NA	TGCGCCAGCAGCCTCCGGGTAGCGGGGATCCAAGAGACCCAGTACTTC	CASSLRVAGIQETQYF
TRBV7-9	NA	TRBJ2-3	NA	TGTGCCAGCAGCTTAGATACTAGGGCAGATACGCAGTATTTT	CASSLDTRADTQYF
TRBV19	TRBD1	TRBJ2-7	NA	TGTGCCAGTAGTATGGGGGGACAGGTCCGAGGGTCCCCCTACGAGCAGTACTTC	CASSMGGQVRGSPYEQYF
TRBV29-1	NA	TRBJ2-7	NA	TGCAGCGTTAGTTGGGGCGGCGAGCAGTACTTC	CSVSWGGEQYF
TRBV7-2	NA	TRBJ2-5	NA	TGTGCCAGCAGCCCCGGCGGGCCTCCCGGGACCCAGTACTTC	CASSPGGPPGTQYF
TRBV4-2	NA	TRBJ2-6	NA	TGTGCCAGCAGCCAAGATAGGGGCAGGGTCCACTCTGGGGCCAACGTCCTGACTTTC	CASSQDRGRVHSGANVLTF
TRBV7-3	TRBD1	TRBJ1-6	NA	TGTGCCAGCAGCTTAACCGGACAGGGCCCATACAATTCACCCCTCCACTTT	CASSLTGQGPYNSPLHF
TRBV27	NA	TRBJ2-6	once	TGTGCCAGCAGTTTATCCAGGGGCTCTGGGGCCAACGTCCTGACTTTC	CASSLSRGSGANVLTF
TRBV11-3	NA	TRBJ2-1	NA	TGTGCCAGCAGCCCCCGGGATACGGGTAGATACAATGAGCAGTTCTTC	CASSPRDTGRYNEQFF
TRBV11-2	NA	TRBJ2-7	NA	TGTGCCAGCAGCTTAGTAACAGGGAGGGGCGAGCAGTACTTC	CASSLVTGRGEQYF
TRBV2	NA	TRBJ2-3	once	TGTGCCAGCAGGATTCGGGACATCCCCTCGACAGATACGCAGTATTTT	CASRIRDIPSTDTQYF
TRBV5-1	TRBD1	TRBJ1-1	NA	TGCGCCAGCAGCTCACAAGGACAGGGAAAGTCTGAAGCTTTCTTT	CASSSQGQGKSEAFF
TRBV6-5	NA	TRBJ1-4	NA	TGTGCCAGCAGTTACCGGGGTGCAACTAATGAAAAACTGTTTTTT	CASSYRGATNEKLFF
TRBV7-9	NA	TRBJ1-2	NA	TGTGCCAGCAGCTTAATGGCAGGTTATGGCTACACCTTC	CASSLMAGYGYTF
TRBV6-1	NA	TRBJ2-7	NA	TGTGCCAGCAGAGACGCCTGGGCCCCCTACGAGCAGTACTTC	CASRDAWAPYEQYF
TRBV9	NA	TRBJ2-3	NA	TGTGCCAGCAGCGTAGAAGCGGGTGCCCTCACAGATACGCAGTATTTT	CASSVEAGALTDTQYF
TRBV6-4	NA	TRBJ1-1	NA	TGTGCCAGCAGTGAAGCAGGGTCAACTGAAGCTTTCTTT	CASSEAGSTEAFF
TRBV28	NA	TRBJ1-3	NA	TGTGCCAGCAGTTTCGCGGGTTACGGAAACACCATATATTTT	CASSFAGYGNTIYF
TRBV7-9	NA	TRBJ1-3	few	TGTGCCAGCAGCTTAGCGTCGGGAAACACCATATATTTT	CASSLASGNTIYF
TRBV29-1	NA	TRBJ1-2	few	TGCAGCGGACGAAACAGGGCCGGCTATGGCTACACCTTC	CSGRNRAGYGYTF
TRBV7-3	TRBD2	TRBJ2-5	once	TGTGCCAGCAGCTTAGCGGGGGGACGAGAAGAGACCCAGTACTTC	CASSLAGGREETQYF
TRBV6-1	NA	TRBJ2-5	NA	TGTGCCAGCAGTGAACTTCGGGGAGAGACCCAGTACTTC	CASSELRGETQYF
TRBV28	TRBD2	TRBJ2-7	NA	TGTGCCAGCAGTTTTTCACTAGCGGGACTCTCCTACGAGCAGTACTTC	CASSFSLAGLSYEQYF
TRBV30	NA	TRBJ1-6	NA	TGTGCCTGGAGTGTCCCAGCGTCGGGAAGTAATTCACCCCTCCACTTT	CAWSVPASGSNSPLHF
TRBV18	TRBD1	TRBJ1-5	NA	TGTGCCAGCTCACAGGGACAGGATCAGCCCCAGCATTTT	CASSQGQDQPQHF
TRBV25-1	TRBD1	TRBJ1-1	NA	TGTGCCAGCGCAGGGGGCGATTCTCCTATTGAAGCTTTCTTT	CASAGGDSPIEAFF